The 17 T cell receptor beta chains reported below all come from one sample, sequenced in a study of T cell repertoires in cytomegalovirus infection. TCRdb re-called the reads through MiXCR, storing one row per CDR3 protein. The sample records approximately 910,000 distinct CDR3 sequences, around 29% being singletons. What these receptors recognize is not known. Sequencing used cultured CD8+ T cells from PBMCs, obtained from culture after CMV antigen stimulation. Every receptor here comes from a human donor in good health (CMV status not recorded). Some clones in this sample may be carry-over from other donors' samples.

The CDR3 sequence: CASSSDGKNTGELFF. The CDR3 DNA reads as TGTGCCAGCAGTTCGGACGGGAAGAACACCGGGGAGCTGTTTTTT. The chain is built from TRBV6-6 and TRBJ2-2; tentatively, D is TRBD2 (5 bases). The CDR3 runs to 15 residues. Germline CDR1 is MNHNY and CDR2 is SVGAGI (reference sequence). V was cut by 4 bases and J by 1 base, with 10 bases left in between.

In regard to this clonotype: A much larger clone is a single base away; this may be a read error. V and J are TRBV7-2 and TRBJ1-4; D may be TRBD1 (5 bases). This CDR3 spans 15 amino acids. The V gene's germline CDR1 is SGHTA and CDR2 FQGNSA. The CDR3 loop reads CVSSLLRGPNEKLFF. CDR3 DNA sequence: TGTGTCAGCAGCTTACTCCGGGGACCTAATGAAAAACTGTTTTTT.

This clonotype was seen a few times. The CDR3 loop is CASSPMGGYTEAFF. CDR3 coding DNA: TGTGCCAGCAGTCCCATGGGGGGTTATACTGAAGCTTTCTTT. The chain carries TRBV6-8 and TRBJ1-1, with D perhaps matching TRBD1 (5 bases). The CDR3 consists of 14 residues. V lost 5 bases to trimming and J lost 5 bases, with 15 bases between them. Germline lookup yields CDR1 MNHGY and CDR2 SAAAGT.

The rearrangement joins TRBV27 to TRBJ2-3; 7 positions agree with TRBD1. Losses at the gene ends were 5 bases for V and 0 bases for J; bases not matched to a gene: 14. Germline V lookup: CDR1 MNHEY, CDR2 SMNVEV (reference sequence). This CDR3 has 18 residues. The CDR3 nucleotides read TGTGCCAGCAGTCTTACCCCACCTAGACAGGGCAGCACAGATACGCAGTATTTT. Its protein is CASSLTPPRQGSTDTQYF.

This clonotype was recorded many times. The rearrangement uses TRBV7-3 and TRBJ2-1, with 7 bases matching TRBD2. This CDR3 contains 15 residues. Trimming removed 1 base from V and 3 bases from J; junction bases left unmatched: 3. Per germline, CDR1 SGHTA and CDR2 FQGTGA. DNA of the CDR3: TGTGCCAGCAGCTTAAGTGGGGGGGACTACAATGAGCAGTTCTTC. Its protein product is CASSLSGGDYNEQFF.

This clonotype was seen only a few times. The V gene is TRBV11-2, the J gene TRBJ2-6, with 8 bases fitting TRBD1. The CDR3 has 17 amino acids. CDR1 and CDR2 (germline): SGHAT, FQNNGV. The V segment lost 3 bases and the J segment 0 bases; nucleotides outside the gene matches: 4. The chain's CDR3 is CASSFRDRYSGANVLTF. The CDR3 DNA is TGTGCCAGCAGCTTTCGGGACAGGTACTCTGGGGCCAACGTCCTGACTTTC.

This chain uses TRBV6-5 with TRBJ2-5; D gene unclear. Germline V gene lookup returns CDR1 MNHEY and CDR2 SVGAGI. Trimming shortened V by 2 bases and J by 2 bases, and 9 bases separated the two germline ends. The CDR3 totals 14 residues. CDR3 region: CASSYRAFQETQYF. The CDR3 nucleotides are TGTGCCAGCAGTTACCGGGCATTTCAAGAGACCCAGTACTTC.

The table lists this clonotype with a few counts. The chain combines TRBV27 with TRBJ1-6; TRBD1 aligns across 7 bases. The CDR3 totals 15 residues. V shed 3 bases and J 9 bases; nucleotides not matched to a gene: 8. CDR1 is MNHEY, CDR2 SMNVEV, per germline (reference sequence). CDR3 in DNA: TGTGCCAGCAGTTTCTCGACAGGGACGGGTTCACCCCTCCACTTT. Translating gives CASSFSTGTGSPLHF.

The sample holds many counts of this clonotype. The genes are TRBV7-2 and TRBJ2-3; D gene unclear. The CDR3 is 16 residues long. Trimming removed 2 bases from V and 2 bases from J, with 14 bases in between. Looked up from germline, CDR1 is SGHTA and CDR2 is FQGNSA. The CDR3 nucleotides read TGTGCCAGCAGCTTAAATAGGGAAGGGTTCACAGATACGCAGTATTTT. The encoded protein is CASSLNREGFTDTQYF.

The CDR3 sequence: CASTETAANEKLFF. The CDR3 DNA reads as TGTGCCAGCACCGAGACAGCCGCTAATGAAAAACTGTTTTTT. The chain is built from TRBV27 and TRBJ1-4; perhaps TRBD1 as D (5 bases). Trimming cost V 7 bases and J 3 bases, with 12 bases left between them. This CDR3 is 14 amino acids long. Germline assignment: CDR1 MNHEY and CDR2 SMNVEV (reference sequence). Drawing the rest from reference TRBV27 and TRBJ1-4, the complete variable domain is EAQVTQNPRYLITVTGKKLTVTCSQNMNHEYMSWYRQDPGLGLRQIYYSMNVEVTDKGDVPEGYKVSRKEKRNFPLILESPSPNQTSLYFCASTETAANEKLFFGSGTQLSVL.

The genes are TRBV5-6 and TRBJ2-7; 9 nucleotides align to TRBD2. The CDR3 sequence is 15 residues long. CDR1 and CDR2 (germline): SGHDT, YYEEEE. With 0 bases clipped from V and 3 bases from J, the junction kept 4 bases outside the gene matches. In DNA form, the CDR3 reads TGTGCCAGCAGCTTGGCTAGCGGGGACCACTACGAGCAGTACGTC. Translating gives CASSLASGDHYEQYV.

This sequence joins TRBV7-9 and TRBJ1-2; TRBD1 matches 7 bases. Unmatched junction bases numbered 14, after V lost 0 bases and J lost 4 bases. In germline, CDR1 is SEHNR, CDR2 FQNEAQ (reference sequence). There are 18 residues in the CDR3. The CDR3 here is CASSLATRGQLTLYGYTF. In nucleotides, the CDR3 is TGTGCCAGCAGCTTAGCCACAAGGGGACAGCTAACCCTCTATGGCTACACCTTC.

Regarding this clonotype: Being one base from a much bigger clone, this may be a read error. The gene calls are TRBV7-2 and TRBJ1-1, with a tentative D call TRBD1 (5 bases). V was cut by 3 bases and J by 3 bases, with 11 bases left in between. CDR3 size: 14 residues. Germline V gives CDR1 SGHTA, CDR2 FQGNSA. The CDR3 protein is CASSFPVGHTEAFF. In DNA, the CDR3 is TGTGCCAGCAGCTTTCCAGTGGGGCACACTGAAGCTTTCTTT.

The chain is built from TRBV27 and TRBJ1-5; 7 bases map to TRBD1. The CDR3 length is 16 residues. J lost 0 bases, V lost 5 bases, and 7 bases had no gene match. Germline V gives CDR1 MNHEY, CDR2 SMNVEV (reference sequence). DNA of the CDR3: TGTGCCAGCAGTCTACAGGGGCTGAATAGCAATCAGCCCCAGCATTTT. Translation: CASSLQGLNSNQPQHF.

The chain joins TRBV10-3 to TRBJ2-2; 8 nucleotides align to TRBD2. The germline CDR1 and CDR2 sequences are ENHRY and SYGVKD. The CDR3 is made up of 18 amino acids. Germline trimming cut 7 bases from V and 5 bases from J; bases unmatched to any gene: 18. The CDR3 is CAITAGSGGPPDTGELFF. DNA of the CDR3: TGTGCCATCACCGCGGGATCGGGGGGGCCCCCGGATACCGGGGAGCTGTTTTTT.

This clonotype was counted between two and nine times. The chain is built from TRBV4-1 and TRBJ2-1; D call uncertain. The CDR3 loop spans 15 amino acids. Germline V gene lookup returns CDR1 MGHRA and CDR2 YSYEKL. V was trimmed by 0 bases and J by 0 bases, leaving 6 bases between them. The CDR3 reads CASSQDRDSYNEQFF. For the CDR3, the DNA is TGCGCCAGCAGCCAAGATAGGGACTCCTACAATGAGCAGTTCTTC.

This rearrangement joins TRBV4-1 to TRBJ2-1; D is unclear. The CDR3 has 16 residues. The V gene's germline CDR1 is MGHRA and CDR2 YSYEKL. V was clipped by 4 bases and J by 0 bases, with 13 bases between them. CDR3 protein: CASSPLGSSSYNEQFF. In DNA, the CDR3 is TGCGCCAGCAGCCCCCTTGGTTCGAGCTCCTACAATGAGCAGTTCTTC.